This T cell receptor (beta chain) originates from a study of blood T cell repertoires in COVID-19. Trimming pared 2 bases from V and 12 bases from J, leaving 15 bases between. Germline loops: CDR1 SGHRS, CDR2 YFSETQ. The CDR3 has 12 amino acids. The data were produced by immunoSEQ multiplex PCR, yet TCRdb's version contains in-frame clones alone and is incomplete. The sample has under 200,000 clones, roughly 86% seen once. The table lists this clone with a few counts. Everyone who took part was roughly 18 to 89 years old, and they came from about two dozen US areas. The rearrangement links TRBV5-1 to TRBJ2-7; D may be TRBD1 (6 bases). The source is a man aged 35 to 55 with acute COVID-19. Source material: PBMCs or T cells enriched from blood (not recorded which). CDR3 region: CASSLESGDRYF. The CDR3 DNA sequence: TGCGCCAGCAGCTTAGAATCAGGGGATCGGTACTTC.